This T cell receptor (beta chain) originates from a study of shared clonotypes between healthy human individuals. Trimming took off 1 base at V and 1 base at J, with 13 bases between the two ends. Germline CDR1 SGHTA, CDR2 FQGNSA. CDR3 size: 16 residues. Sequencing used immunoSEQ multiplex PCR; TCRdb keeps in-frame clones, though not all of them. The sample holds more than 1.2 million clones; less than 99% are singletons and the top ten take approximately 0.38%. This chain joins TRBV7-2 and TRBJ1-2; no definite D call. This clonotype was obtained from a man aged 30 to 39 in good health. The sample taken for sequencing was naive CD4+ T cells sorted from blood. Described subset: CD45RA+ positively selected. The CDR3: CASSLVLAFHNYGYTF. The CDR3 DNA reads as TGTGCCAGCAGCTTAGTGCTAGCCTTCCATAACTATGGCTACACCTTC.